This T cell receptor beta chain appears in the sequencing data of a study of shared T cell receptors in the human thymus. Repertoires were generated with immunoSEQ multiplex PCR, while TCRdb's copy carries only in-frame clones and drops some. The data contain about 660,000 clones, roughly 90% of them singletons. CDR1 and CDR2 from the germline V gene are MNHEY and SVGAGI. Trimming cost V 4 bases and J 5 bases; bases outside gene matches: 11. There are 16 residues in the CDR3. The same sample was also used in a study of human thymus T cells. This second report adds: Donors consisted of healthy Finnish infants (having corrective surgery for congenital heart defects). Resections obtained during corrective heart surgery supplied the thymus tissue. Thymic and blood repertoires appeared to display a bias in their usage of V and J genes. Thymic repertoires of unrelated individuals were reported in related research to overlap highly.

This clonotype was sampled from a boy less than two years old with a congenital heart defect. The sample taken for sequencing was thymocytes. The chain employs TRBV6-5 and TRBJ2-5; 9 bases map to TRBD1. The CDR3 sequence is CASSSSDRGGLETQYF. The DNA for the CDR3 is TGTGCCAGCAGTTCATCGGACAGGGGCGGGTTGGAGACCCAGTACTTC.